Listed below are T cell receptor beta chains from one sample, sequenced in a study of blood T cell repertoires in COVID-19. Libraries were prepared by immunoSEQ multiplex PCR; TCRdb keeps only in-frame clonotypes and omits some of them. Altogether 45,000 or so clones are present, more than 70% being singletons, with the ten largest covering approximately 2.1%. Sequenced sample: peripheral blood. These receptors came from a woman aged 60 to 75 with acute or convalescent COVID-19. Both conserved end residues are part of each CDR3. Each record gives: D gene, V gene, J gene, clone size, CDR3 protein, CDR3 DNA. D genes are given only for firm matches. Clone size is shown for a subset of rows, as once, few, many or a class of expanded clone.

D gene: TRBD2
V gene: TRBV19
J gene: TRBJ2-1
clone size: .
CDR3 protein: CASSIGGSGKNEQFF
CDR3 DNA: TGTGCCAGTAGTATAGGGGGTAGCGGGAAGAATGAGCAGTTCTTC

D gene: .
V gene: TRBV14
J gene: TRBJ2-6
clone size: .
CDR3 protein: CASSQDVSLRRSGANVLTF
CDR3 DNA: TGTGCCAGCAGCCAAGATGTAAGCCTACGGAGGTCGGGGGCCAACGTCCTGACTTTC

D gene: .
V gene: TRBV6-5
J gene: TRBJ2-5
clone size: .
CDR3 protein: CASNPTSAGKETQYF
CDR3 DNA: TGTGCCAGCAACCCGACTAGTGCGGGGAAAGAGACCCAGTACTTC

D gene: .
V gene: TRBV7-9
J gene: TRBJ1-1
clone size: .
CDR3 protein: CASRLTGNTEAFF
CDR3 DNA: TGTGCCAGCAGACTCACAGGGAACACTGAAGCTTTCTTT

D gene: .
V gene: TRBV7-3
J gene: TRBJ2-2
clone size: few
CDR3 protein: CASSPASGGGTGELFF
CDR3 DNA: TGTGCCAGCAGCCCCGCGTCTGGAGGAGGCACCGGGGAGCTGTTTTTT

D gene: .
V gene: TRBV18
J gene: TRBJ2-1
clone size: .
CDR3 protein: CASSTSSYNEQFF
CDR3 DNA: TGTGCCAGCTCCACCAGCTCCTACAATGAGCAGTTCTTC

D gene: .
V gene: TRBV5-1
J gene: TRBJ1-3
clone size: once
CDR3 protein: CASSLQGSTGNTIYF
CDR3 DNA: TGCGCCAGCAGCTTGCAGGGATCTACGGGAAACACCATATATTTT

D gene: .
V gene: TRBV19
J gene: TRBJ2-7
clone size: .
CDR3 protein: CASSPGDSRSYEQYF
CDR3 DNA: TGTGCCAGTAGCCCCGGCGACAGCCGCTCCTACGAGCAGTACTTC

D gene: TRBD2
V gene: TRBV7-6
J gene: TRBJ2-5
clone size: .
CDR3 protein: CASSARRLAGGQETQYF
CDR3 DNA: TGTGCCAGCAGCGCGAGGCGACTAGCGGGAGGGCAAGAGACCCAGTACTTC

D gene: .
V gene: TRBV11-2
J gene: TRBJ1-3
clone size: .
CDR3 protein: CASSLDRAHTNTIYF
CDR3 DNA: TGTGCCAGCAGCTTAGACAGGGCACACACAAACACCATATATTTT

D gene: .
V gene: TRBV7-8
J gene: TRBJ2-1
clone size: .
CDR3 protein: CASSSGGAGGNEQFF
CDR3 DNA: TGTGCCAGCAGCTCAGGAGGGGCCGGAGGGAATGAGCAGTTCTTC